This T cell receptor beta chain was documented in a study of patients and donors after allogeneic stem cell transplantation. Trimming pared 5 bases from V and 4 bases from J, leaving 9 bases between. This CDR3 spans 13 amino acids. The germline CDR1 and CDR2 sequences are SEHNR and FQNEAQ (reference sequence). TCRdb reprocessed the RT-PCR reads via MiXCR and lists one record per CDR3 protein. The sample yields tens of thousands of distinct CDR3 sequences, about 44% seen once. The chain is built from TRBV7-9 and TRBJ1-3; D not resolved. The receptor comes from a human donor who was either an allogeneic HSCT recipient or a stem cell or donor lymphocyte infusion donor (not recorded which). It is not recorded whose cells these are; they may come from a transplant donor. Specimen: blood, either unsorted or a sorted T cell fraction (not recorded which). The CDR3, as DNA: TGTGCCAGCAGCCTGGTCGTCGGAAACACCATATATTTT. It encodes CASSLVVGNTIYF.